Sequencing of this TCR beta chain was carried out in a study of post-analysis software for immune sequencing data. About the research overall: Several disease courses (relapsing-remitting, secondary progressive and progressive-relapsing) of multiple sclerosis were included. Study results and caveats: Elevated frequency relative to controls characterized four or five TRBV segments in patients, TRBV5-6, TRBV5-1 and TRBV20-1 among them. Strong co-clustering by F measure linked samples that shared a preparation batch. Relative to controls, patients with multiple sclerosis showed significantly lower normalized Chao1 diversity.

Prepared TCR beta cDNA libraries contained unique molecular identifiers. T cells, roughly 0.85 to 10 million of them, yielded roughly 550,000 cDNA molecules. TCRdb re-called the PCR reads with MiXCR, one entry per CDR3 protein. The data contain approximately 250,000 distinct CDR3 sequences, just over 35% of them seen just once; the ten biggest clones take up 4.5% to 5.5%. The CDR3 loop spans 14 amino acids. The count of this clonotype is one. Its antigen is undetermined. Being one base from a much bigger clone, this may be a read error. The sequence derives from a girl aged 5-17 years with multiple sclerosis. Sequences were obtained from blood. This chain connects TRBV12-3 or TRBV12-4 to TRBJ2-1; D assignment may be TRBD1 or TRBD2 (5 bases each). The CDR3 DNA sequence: TGTGTCAGCAGTCCGGGACCCGCGCTCAGAGAGCAGTTCTTC. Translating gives CVSSPGPALREQFF.